These T cell receptor beta chains were read from a single sample in a study of PD-1 blockade in classical Hodgkin lymphoma. Method: immunoSEQ multiplex PCR; TCRdb's copy keeps in-frame clones and lacks some. This table has fewer than 100,000 clones, roughly 92% appearing once. The source material was peripheral blood mononuclear cells (PBMCs), sampled at baseline. The source of these receptors is a human donor with classical Hodgkin lymphoma. CDR3s include the opening cysteine and the closing phenylalanine or tryptophan. The order of the fields is J gene, V gene, clone size, D gene, CDR3 length, CDR3 DNA, CDR3 protein. A D gene is named only where the DNA matches it firmly. Size is omitted from some rows. Given values are once, few, many or a class for expanded clones.

TRBJ2-2,TRBV30,-,TRBD2,20,TGTGCCTGGAGTGTAGTAGTTAGGACTAGCGGACCGTCGAACACCGGGGAGCTGTTTTTT,CAWSVVVRTSGPSNTGELFF
TRBJ2-1,TRBV6-6,-,-,14,TGTGCCAGCAGTTACTCGGGTAGGGCGAATGAGCAGTTCTTC,CASSYSGRANEQFF
TRBJ2-2,TRBV4-1,-,TRBD1,14,TGCGCCAGCAGCCATTACGGACAGGGGAGGAAGCTGTTTTTT,CASSHYGQGRKLFF
TRBJ2-7,TRBV7-9,-,TRBD2,14,TGTGCCAGCAGCTTCCAGCGGGGAGCCTACGAGCAGTACTTC,CASSFQRGAYEQYF
TRBJ2-7,TRBV5-6,-,-,14,TGTGCCAGCAGTCACGTTATAGCTCCGTCCGAGCAGTACTTC,CASSHVIAPSEQYF
TRBJ2-3,TRBV5-1,-,-,17,TGCGCCAGCAGCTTGGAACGAACAGGGTCTAGCACAGATACGCAGTATTTT,CASSLERTGSSTDTQYF
TRBJ2-3,TRBV5-1,-,TRBD2,14,TGCGCCAGCAGCTCAGGACTAGAAACAGATACGCAGTATTTT,CASSSGLETDTQYF
TRBJ2-7,TRBV5-4,-,-,15,TGTGCCAGCAGCCTCCTCGGGACCTTCCAAGGGGAGCAGTACTTC,CASSLLGTFQGEQYF
TRBJ1-2,TRBV21-1,-,-,16,TGTGCCAGCAGCCCCTGGGGACTTGGGGGGTACTATGGCTACACCTTC,CASSPWGLGGYYGYTF
TRBJ2-7,TRBV11-3,-,-,13,TGTGCCAGCAGCTTAGGGCAGACCTACGAGCAGTACTTC,CASSLGQTYEQYF
TRBJ1-1,TRBV4-1,-,-,16,TGCGCCAGCAGCCAAGTATGGGGGGCGCTAGACACTGAAGCTTTCTTT,CASSQVWGALDTEAFF
TRBJ2-7,TRBV19,-,TRBD2,17,TGTGCCAGTAGTATAGGAGGTAGCGGGAGCGCAGACTACGAGCAGTACTTC,CASSIGGSGSADYEQYF
TRBJ2-7,TRBV28,-,TRBD1,15,TGTGCCAGCAGATCCCCGGGACAGAGGACCTACGAGCAGTACTTC,CASRSPGQRTYEQYF
TRBJ2-7,TRBV7-9,-,-,15,TGTGCCAGCAGCTTAAAAGGTGGGAGACCGCACGAGCAGTACTTC,CASSLKGGRPHEQYF
TRBJ2-7,TRBV4-2,-,TRBD2,17,TGTGCCAGCAGTCAAAAGAGAACTAGCGGGACCTCCTACGAGCAGTACTTC,CASSQKRTSGTSYEQYF
TRBJ1-1,TRBV29-1,-,TRBD1,10,TGCAGCGTTGGACAGGGGATGGCTTTCTTT,CSVGQGMAFF
TRBJ2-3,TRBV11-2,few,TRBD1,15,TGTGCCAGCAGGACTCCGGGACAGGGGACAGATACGCAGTATTTT,CASRTPGQGTDTQYF
TRBJ2-1,TRBV9,-,TRBD2,16,TGTGCCAGCAGCGTAGCCGGGACTAGTAATCCCAATGAGCAGTTCTTC,CASSVAGTSNPNEQFF
TRBJ2-7,TRBV7-2,-,TRBD1,14,TGTGCCAGCAGCCCCGGGACAGGGTACCACGAGCAGTACTTC,CASSPGTGYHEQYF
TRBJ2-7,TRBV12-5,-,TRBD1,15,TGTGCTAGTGGTTTGGGTACAGGGGCGCCCTACGAGCAGTACTTC,CASGLGTGAPYEQYF
TRBJ1-5,TRBV6-5,-,-,15,TGTGCCAGCAGCCGGGGACTAAATAGCAATCAGCCCCAGCATTTT,CASSRGLNSNQPQHF
TRBJ2-3,TRBV29-1,-,-,11,TGCAGCGTTGGTAGCACAGATACGCAGTATTTT,CSVGSTDTQYF
TRBJ1-1,TRBV30,-,-,11,TGTGCCTGGAGGCGGGGTACAGAAGCTTTCTTT,CAWRRGTEAFF
TRBJ2-3,TRBV6-5,-,-,12,TGTGCCAGCAAACGGGCACAAGATACGCAGTATTTT,CASKRAQDTQYF
TRBJ2-1,TRBV9,-,TRBD2,16,TGTGCCAGCAGCACAACCGGGACTAGCGTTTACAATGAGCAGTTCTTC,CASSTTGTSVYNEQFF
TRBJ2-7,TRBV7-2,once,-,15,TGTGCCAGCAGCCTAGCCCCGGGGCCATCCTACGAGCAGTACTTC,CASSLAPGPSYEQYF
TRBJ2-1,TRBV15,-,-,13,TGTGCCACCAGCAGAGATCCCCGGGACCTCCCGTTCTTC,CATSRDPRDLPFF
TRBJ1-2,TRBV5-1,-,-,16,TGCGCCAGCAGCGACGGACACAGGATTCCTAACTATGGCTACACCTTC,CASSDGHRIPNYGYTF
TRBJ2-7,TRBV5-4,-,TRBD1,16,TGTGCCAGCAGCTTGGGGGCAGGACAGGGAACCTACGAGCAGTACTTC,CASSLGAGQGTYEQYF
TRBJ2-1,TRBV11-2,-,-,12,TGTGCCAGCAGCTTAGTGGGGAATGAGCAGTTCTTC,CASSLVGNEQFF
TRBJ2-7,TRBV30,once,TRBD2,14,TGTGCCTGGAGTAGACGGGGAGGGGCCTACGAGCAGTACTTC,CAWSRRGGAYEQYF
TRBJ2-7,TRBV6-5,-,-,16,TGTGCCAGCAGTTACTCTCGTGTCCAACCAGGCTACGAGCAGTACTTC,CASSYSRVQPGYEQYF
TRBJ1-4,TRBV7-9,-,-,11,TGTGCCAGCAGCTTAGTTAAAGAACTGTTTTTT,CASSLVKELFF
TRBJ1-5,TRBV6-1,-,TRBD1,15,TGTGCCAGCAGGGGCGGGACAGGGGGCAATCAGCCCCAGCATTTT,CASRGGTGGNQPQHF
TRBJ1-2,TRBV7-6,-,TRBD1,15,TGTGCCAGCAGCTCGGGACAGGGACCGTCCTATGGCTACACCTTC,CASSSGQGPSYGYTF
TRBJ2-2,TRBV5-6,-,TRBD1,14,TGTGCCAGCAGCTTCGGGACAGGGATCGGGGAGCTGTTTTTT,CASSFGTGIGELFF
TRBJ2-1,TRBV28,-,-,18,TGTGCCAGCAGCCCCCCGGCGGTCAAGGGAGCTTGGAGCAATGAGCAGTTCTTC,CASSPPAVKGAWSNEQFF
TRBJ1-1,TRBV6-1,-,-,13,TGTGCCAGCAGTGAAACAATGAACACTGAAGCTTTCTTT,CASSETMNTEAFF
TRBJ2-7,TRBV9,-,-,15,TGTGCCAGCAGCGCCCGGCCAGAGGGGTTCTCCGAGCAGTACTTC,CASSARPEGFSEQYF
TRBJ1-3,TRBV5-1,-,-,14,TGCGCCAGCAGCTGGGGGACGGACGGAAACACCATATATTTT,CASSWGTDGNTIYF